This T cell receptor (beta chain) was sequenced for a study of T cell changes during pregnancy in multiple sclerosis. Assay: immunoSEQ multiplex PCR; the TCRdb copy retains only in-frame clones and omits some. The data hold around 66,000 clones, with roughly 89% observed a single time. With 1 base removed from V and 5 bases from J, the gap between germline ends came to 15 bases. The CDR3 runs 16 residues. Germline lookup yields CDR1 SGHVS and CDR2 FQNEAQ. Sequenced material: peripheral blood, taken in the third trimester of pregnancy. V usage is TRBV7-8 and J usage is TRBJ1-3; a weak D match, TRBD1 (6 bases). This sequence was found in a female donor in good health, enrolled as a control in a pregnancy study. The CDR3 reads CASSLGGQAGRNTIYF. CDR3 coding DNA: TGTGCCAGCAGCTTAGGGGGGCAAGCTGGTAGAAACACCATATATTTT.